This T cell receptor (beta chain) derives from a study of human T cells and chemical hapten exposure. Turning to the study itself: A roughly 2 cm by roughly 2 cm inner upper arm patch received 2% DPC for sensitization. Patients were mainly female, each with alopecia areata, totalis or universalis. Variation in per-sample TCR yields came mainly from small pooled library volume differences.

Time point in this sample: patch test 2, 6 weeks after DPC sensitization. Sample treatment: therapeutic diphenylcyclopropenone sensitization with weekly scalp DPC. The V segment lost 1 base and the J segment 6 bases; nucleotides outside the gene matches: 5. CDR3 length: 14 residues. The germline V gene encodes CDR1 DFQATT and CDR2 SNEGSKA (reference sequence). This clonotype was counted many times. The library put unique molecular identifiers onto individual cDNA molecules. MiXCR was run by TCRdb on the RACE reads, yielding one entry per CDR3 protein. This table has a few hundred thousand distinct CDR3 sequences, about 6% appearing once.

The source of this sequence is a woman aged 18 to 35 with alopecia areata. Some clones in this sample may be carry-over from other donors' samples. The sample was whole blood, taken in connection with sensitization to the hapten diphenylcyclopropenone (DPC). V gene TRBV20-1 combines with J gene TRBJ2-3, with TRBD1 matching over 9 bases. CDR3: CSARVQGALDTQYF. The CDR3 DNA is TGCAGTGCTAGAGTACAGGGGGCCTTGGATACGCAGTATTTT.